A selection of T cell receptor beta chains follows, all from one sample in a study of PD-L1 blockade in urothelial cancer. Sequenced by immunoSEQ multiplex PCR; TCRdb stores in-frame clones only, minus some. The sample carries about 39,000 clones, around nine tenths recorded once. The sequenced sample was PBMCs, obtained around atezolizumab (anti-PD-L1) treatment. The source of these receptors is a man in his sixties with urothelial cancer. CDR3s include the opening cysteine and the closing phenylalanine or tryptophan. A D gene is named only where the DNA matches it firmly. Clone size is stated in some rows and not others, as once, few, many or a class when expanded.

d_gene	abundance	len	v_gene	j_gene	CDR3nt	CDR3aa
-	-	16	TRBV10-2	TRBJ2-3	TGCGCCAGCAGTCCATCAGCGGGACACAGCGCAGATACGCAGTATTTT	CASSPSAGHSADTQYF
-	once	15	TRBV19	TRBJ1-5	TGTGCCAGTAGTATGCCGGGACAAAACAATCAGCCCCAGCATTTT	CASSMPGQNNQPQHF
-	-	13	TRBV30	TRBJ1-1	TGTGCCTGTATCTCGTCGGGGATCCCTGAAGCTTTCTTT	CACISSGIPEAFF
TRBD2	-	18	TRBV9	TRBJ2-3	TGTGCCAGCAGCGGCAGTCGGGGGCTAGCGGGAGGCACAGATACGCAGTATTTT	CASSGSRGLAGGTDTQYF
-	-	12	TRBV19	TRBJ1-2	TGTGCCAGTAGCGGGTCACTGTATGGCTACACCTTC	CASSGSLYGYTF
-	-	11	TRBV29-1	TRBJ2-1	TGCAGCGTTGGGCGGAACAATGAGCAGTTCTTC	CSVGRNNEQFF
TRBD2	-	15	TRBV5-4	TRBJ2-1	TGTGCCAGCAGCGCCGCCCGGGAGGCCCACAATGAGCAGTTCTTC	CASSAAREAHNEQFF
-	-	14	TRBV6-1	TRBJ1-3	TGTGCCAGCAGTTTACACCTCTCTGGAAACACCATATATTTT	CASSLHLSGNTIYF
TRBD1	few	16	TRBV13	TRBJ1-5	TGTGCCAGCAGCCCGGACAGGCATCGGAGCAATCAGCCCCAGCATTTT	CASSPDRHRSNQPQHF
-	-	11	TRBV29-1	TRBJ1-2	TGCAGCGTTGTCAGGGATGATGGCTACACCTTC	CSVVRDDGYTF
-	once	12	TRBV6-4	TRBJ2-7	TGTGCCAGCCCACAGAGAAGATACGAGCAGTACTTC	CASPQRRYEQYF
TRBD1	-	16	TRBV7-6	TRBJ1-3	TGTGCCAGCAGCCCCCAGGGACAGGCCACTGGAAACACCATATATTTT	CASSPQGQATGNTIYF
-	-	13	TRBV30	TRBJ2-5	TGTGCCTGGAGTGGCCAGTTCCAAGAGACCCAGTACTTC	CAWSGQFQETQYF
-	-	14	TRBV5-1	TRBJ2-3	TGCGCCAGCAGCTTGAGGCTAGACCCTAATACGCAGTATTTT	CASSLRLDPNTQYF
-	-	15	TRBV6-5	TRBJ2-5	TGTGCCAGCAGTTACATCGGCCTAGTTGGGGAGACCCAGTACTTC	CASSYIGLVGETQYF
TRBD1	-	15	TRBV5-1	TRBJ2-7	TGCGCCAGCAGCTTGGCCGGGACAGGGGGCGATGAGCAGTACTTC	CASSLAGTGGDEQYF
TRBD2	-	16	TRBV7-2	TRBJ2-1	TGTGCCAGCAGCTTAGAAAGACTAGCGGATAACAATGAGCAGTTCTTC	CASSLERLADNNEQFF
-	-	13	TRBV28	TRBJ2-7	TGTGCCAGCAGTTTGGACATAATCTACGAGCAGTACTTC	CASSLDIIYEQYF
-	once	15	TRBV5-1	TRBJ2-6	TGCGCCAGCAGTTTCCAGACGCCGGGGGACAACGTCCTGACTTTC	CASSFQTPGDNVLTF
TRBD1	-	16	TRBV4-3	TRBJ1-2	TGCGCCAGCAGCCAAGTGCGGACAGGGGGACGACAAGGCTACACCTTC	CASSQVRTGGRQGYTF
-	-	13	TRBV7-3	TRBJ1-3	TGTGCCAGCAGCCGGGATTCTGGAAACACCATATATTTT	CASSRDSGNTIYF
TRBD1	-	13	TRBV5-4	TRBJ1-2	TGTGCCAGCACCGTACAGGGGGCCTATGGCTACACCTTC	CASTVQGAYGYTF
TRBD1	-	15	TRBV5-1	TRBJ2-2	TGCGCCAGCAGCTTGCAAGGGGGCGGCACCGGGGAGCTGTTTTTT	CASSLQGGGTGELFF
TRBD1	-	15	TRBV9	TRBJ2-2	TGTGCCAGCAGCGTAGGGGACAGGGTCACCGGGGAGCTGTTTTTT	CASSVGDRVTGELFF
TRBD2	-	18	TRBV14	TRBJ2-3	TGTGCCAGCAGCCAAGTGCCCTTCATGGGCGGGGGTACAGATACGCAGTATTTT	CASSQVPFMGGGTDTQYF
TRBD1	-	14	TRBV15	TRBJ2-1	TGTGCCACCAGCCAGGGACAGGGAAGCAATGAGCAGTTCTTC	CATSQGQGSNEQFF
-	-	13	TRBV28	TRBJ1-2	TGTGCCAGCAGTTTTGGAGGGAGCGATGGCTACACCTTC	CASSFGGSDGYTF
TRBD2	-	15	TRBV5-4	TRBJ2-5	TGTGCCAGCAGTCTCCCCGGGGGGGCAGGAGAGACCCAGTACTTC	CASSLPGGAGETQYF
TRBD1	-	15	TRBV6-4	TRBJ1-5	TGTGCCAGCAGCGTTACAGGGGGCGGGGGTCAGCCCCAGCATTTT	CASSVTGGGGQPQHF
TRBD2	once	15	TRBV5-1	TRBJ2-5	TGCGCCAGCAGCTTAGGCGCGGGGGGACTGGAGACCCAGTACTTC	CASSLGAGGLETQYF
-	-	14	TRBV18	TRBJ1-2	TGTGCCAGCTCACCAGGTTCCAATGAGTATGGCTACACCTTC	CASSPGSNEYGYTF
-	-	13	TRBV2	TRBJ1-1	TGTGCCACCAGGGCCGGGGTTAACACTGAAGCTTTCTTT	CATRAGVNTEAFF
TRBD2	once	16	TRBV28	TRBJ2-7	TGTGCCAGCGGTGGGACTAGCGGTCCGAGCTCCTACGAGCAGTACTTC	CASGGTSGPSSYEQYF
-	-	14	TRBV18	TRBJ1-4	TGTGCCAGCTCACCTCAGACAACTAATGAAAAACTGTTTTTT	CASSPQTTNEKLFF
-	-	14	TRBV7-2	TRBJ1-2	TGTGCCAGCAGCTTAGCACAGGGTGCGTGGGGCTACACCTTC	CASSLAQGAWGYTF
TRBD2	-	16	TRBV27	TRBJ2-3	TGTGCCAGCAGTTCCCAAGCGGGAGCCAGCACAGATACGCAGTATTTT	CASSSQAGASTDTQYF
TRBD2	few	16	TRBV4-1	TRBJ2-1	TGCGCCAGCAGCCAAGGGACCGGGGGGGCCTGGGATGAGCAGTTCTTC	CASSQGTGGAWDEQFF
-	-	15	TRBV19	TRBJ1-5	TGTGCCAGTAGTTTCTCAGTTTATAGCAATCAGCCCCAGCATTTT	CASSFSVYSNQPQHF
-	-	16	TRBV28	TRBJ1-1	TGTGCCAGCAGCTCCCCTTACGGACAGCTGAACACTGAAGCTTTCTTT	CASSSPYGQLNTEAFF
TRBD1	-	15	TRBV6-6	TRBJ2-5	TGTGCCAGCAGTGGAGGACAGGGGACGGGCGAGACCCAGTACTTC	CASSGGQGTGETQYF
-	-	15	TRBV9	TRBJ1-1	TGTGCCAGCAGCGTATTAAGGGGAGGAGACACTGAAGCTTTCTTT	CASSVLRGGDTEAFF
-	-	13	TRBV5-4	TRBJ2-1	TGTGCCAGCAGCTCCCCCCCTTACAATGAGCAGTTCTTC	CASSSPPYNEQFF
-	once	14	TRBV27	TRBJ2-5	TGTGCCAGCAGTCCCGTTTTTGTCCAAGAGACCCAGTACTTC	CASSPVFVQETQYF
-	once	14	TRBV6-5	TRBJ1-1	TGTGCCAGCAGTTACTCATCTATTGTGACTGAAGCTTTCTTT	CASSYSSIVTEAFF